This record looks at one T cell receptor (beta chain) sequence and its context. This table comes from immunoSEQ multiplex PCR, and its TCRdb copy is limited to in-frame clones, with some not included. The data show just under 75,000 clones, roughly 94% seen once. The data are from a study of cytomegalovirus exposure and HLA in healthy donors. The V segment lost 5 bases and the J segment 3 bases; nucleotides outside the gene matches: 12. CDR3 length: 17 amino acids. CDR1 is LNHDA and CDR2 is SQIVND in the germline V gene (reference sequence). The chain joins TRBV19 to TRBJ1-2; 10 nucleotides line up with TRBD1. This clonotype was obtained from a woman aged 18-30 years in good health and CMV-seropositive. Sequencing was done on a sample of PBMCs. The CDR3 spells CASSFPGTGEADYGYTF. The CDR3 bases are TGTGCCAGTAGTTTCCCCGGGACAGGGGAGGCCGACTATGGCTACACCTTC.